The clone carrying this TCR beta chain has a single count. These data belong to a study of blood T cells in healthy people across ages. This CDR3 region has 19 residues. With a J-beta primer mix and a sample-barcoded 5' primer, a second PCR ran about 7 to 11 cycles. TCRdb recomputed calls from the 5' RACE reads with MiXCR, one row per CDR3 protein. The sample consists of roughly 1.7 million distinct CDR3 sequences, around 35% of them appearing once. Sample: blood. This receptor was obtained from a woman in her thirties in good health. The V call is TRBV21-1, the J call TRBJ1-5; the table assigns TRBD1, which was not confirmed against the DNA. TRBV21-1 is a recognized pseudogene. CDR3: CARWDRQKRSEAGNRPQHF. The DNA for the CDR3 is TGTGCCAGGTGGGACAGGCAAAAGAGGTCGGAAGCGGGCAATCGGCCCCAGCATTTT.